The 2 T cell receptor beta chains given below trace back to one sample, sequenced in a study of T cell clonality in common variable immunodeficiency. No antigen has been assigned to these receptors. TCRdb's copy holds only in-frame clones and misses some; the assay was immunoSEQ multiplex PCR. The sample contains more than 20,000 clones, none of them singletons. Study results and caveats: Fewer deletions and N-nucleotide insertions were reportedly seen in common variable immunodeficiency TCR beta sequences.

Sequenced: peripheral blood mononuclear cells. Receptors originate from a human donor with common variable immunodeficiency.

By proportion, this clone is medium-sized. The missing CDR3 end, 3 residues past where the read stops, is filled in from the germline J gene. The genes are TRBV12-3 or TRBV12-4 and TRBJ2-3; 11 bases match TRBD2. Trimming at V came to 4 bases and at J to 5 bases, leaving 5 bases not matched to a gene. The CDR3 has 15 residues. This CDR3 is CASSSGLAVGDTQYF. The DNA read from the CDR3 is TGTGCCAGCAGTTCGGGACTAGCGGTAGGAGATACG.

This clone was counted between two and nine times. The sequenced CDR3 bases are TGTGCCAGCAGCTTAAGACGGGCGAACACCGGGGAG. Translating it yields CASSLRRANTGE. The CDR3, in full, reads CASSLRRANTGELFF. V usage is TRBV11-2 and J usage is TRBJ2-2; D uncertain. The sequence runs out 3 residues before the end of the CDR3; the remainder is reconstructed from the germline J gene. Germline lookup yields CDR1 SGHAT and CDR2 FQNNGV. V dropped 2 bases and J dropped 0 bases, with 7 bases sitting between them. This CDR3 is 15 amino acids long.